Shown below are 15 T cell receptor beta chains from a single sample sequenced in a study of T cell responses to AZD1222 COVID-19 vaccine. Assay: immunoSEQ multiplex PCR; the TCRdb copy retains only in-frame clones and omits some. The table lists some 130,000 clones, 80% to 90% of them singletons. The sample here was peripheral blood, taken on day 0 of AZD1222 vaccination. These receptors were taken from an adult in good health.

The chain carries TRBV18 and TRBJ2-6, with TRBD1 matching over 7 bases. The CDR3 is 16 amino acids. J was trimmed by 1 base and V by 8 bases; bases with no gene match: 8. CDR1 is KGHSH, CDR2 LQKENI, per germline. The CDR3 loop reads CASRRDSPSGANVLTF. The CDR3 nucleotides are TGTGCCAGCCGCCGGGACAGTCCTTCTGGGGCCAACGTCCTGACTTTC.

CDR3 in amino acids: CASSPPGGGNQPQHF. In DNA, the CDR3 is TGTGCCAGCTCACCACCGGGCGGGGGGAATCAGCCCCAGCATTTT. The genes are TRBV18 and TRBJ1-5; tentative D call: TRBD1 (5 bases). Between the trimmed V and J ends, which lost 0 bases and 4 bases, there was a span of 10 bases. This CDR3 is 15 amino acids long. Germline V CDR1 and CDR2: KGHSH, LQKENI.

This chain joins TRBV7-9 and TRBJ1-2; the match to TRBD1 covers 11 bases. The CDR3 contains 14 residues. Losses at the gene ends were 4 bases for V and 6 bases for J; bases not matched to a gene: 4. Germline assignment: CDR1 SEHNR and CDR2 FQNEAQ (reference sequence). In nucleotides, the CDR3 is TGTGCCAGCAGCTGGGGACAGGGGGGTCATGGCTACACCTTC. It encodes CASSWGQGGHGYTF.

The J gene is TRBJ2-7, the V gene TRBV6-2 or TRBV6-3, with unresolved D. Trimming cost V 2 bases and J 5 bases, with 13 bases left between them. The CDR3 spans 14 residues. The germline CDR1 and CDR2 sequences are MNHEY and SVGEGT. CDR3 in DNA: TGTGCCAGCAGTTACAGTCCAAGTAGGGACGAGCAGTACTTC. Its protein product is CASSYSPSRDEQYF.

Turning to this clone: The junction and the germline gene differ at one end; a read error may be behind it. This chain connects TRBV24-1 to TRBJ1-2, with TRBD1 matching over 7 bases. The CDR3 runs 14 residues. Germline CDR1 reads KGHDR; CDR2 reads SFDVKD. CDR3 loop: CATSEPGQNFGYTF. In DNA, the CDR3 is TGTGCCACCAGTGAGCCGGGACAGAACTTTGGCTACACCTTC.

The gene calls are TRBV5-1 and TRBJ1-2; D uncertain. V was pared by 0 bases and J by 5 bases, with 11 bases between. Germline V gene data show CDR1 as SGHRS and CDR2 as YFSETQ. The CDR3 sequence is 14 residues long. The CDR3 is CASSLEGPSYGYTF. In DNA form, the CDR3 reads TGCGCCAGCAGCTTGGAAGGACCCTCGTATGGCTACACCTTC.

This chain links TRBV4-3 with TRBJ1-1; D remains ambiguous. Germline assignment: CDR1 LGHNA and CDR2 YSLEER. The V gene lost 0 bases and the J gene lost 5 bases, with 13 bases spanning the gap. The CDR3 is 15 amino acids. CDR3 in DNA: TGCGCCAGCAGCCAAGATTCGAGGGTAGGGACTGAAGCTTTCTTT. Translating gives CASSQDSRVGTEAFF.

The rearrangement links TRBV10-3 to TRBJ1-4; D gene uncertain. Germline CDR1 reads ENHRY; CDR2 reads SYGVKD. Trimming shortened V by 5 bases and J by 5 bases, and 6 bases separated the two germline ends. The CDR3 loop spans 12 amino acids. CDR3: CAISNPNEKLFF. CDR3 sequence (DNA): TGTGCCATCAGTAACCCAAATGAAAAACTGTTTTTT.

The gene calls are TRBV30 and TRBJ1-1; perhaps TRBD1 as D (5 bases). Between the trimmed V and J ends, which lost 7 bases and 0 bases, there was a span of 9 bases. The CDR3 runs to 12 residues. Looked up from germline, CDR1 is GTSNPN and CDR2 is SVGIG (reference sequence). CDR3 bases: TGTGCCTCCCGGGACTTGAACACTGAAGCTTTCTTT. Translated: CASRDLNTEAFF.

This sequence joins TRBV12-5 and TRBJ1-5; D gene uncertain. Trimming removed 4 bases at V and 7 bases at J, with 11 bases between. Per the germline V gene, CDR1 is LGHNT and CDR2 is FRNRAP. The CDR3 has 13 residues. The DNA for the CDR3 is TGTGCTAGTGGTTCTGAACTCCTGCAGCCCCAGCATTTT. Amino acid sequence: CASGSELLQPQHF.

This rearrangement joins TRBV5-5 to TRBJ2-7, with TRBD1 matching 7 bases. In germline, CDR1 is SGHKS, CDR2 YYEKEE (reference sequence). The CDR3 runs to 14 residues. V lost 5 bases to trimming and J lost 7 bases; unmatched junction nucleotides: 12. CDR3 sequence: CASRNPGQRFEQYF. The CDR3 DNA is TGTGCCAGCAGGAACCCGGGACAGAGGTTTGAGCAGTACTTC.

The chain joins TRBV4-1 to TRBJ1-1; D gene unclear. Trimming shortened V by 5 bases and J by 7 bases, and 17 bases separated the two germline ends. From germline, CDR1 is MGHRA and CDR2 YSYEKL. This CDR3 is 14 amino acids long. CDR3 DNA sequence: TGCGCCAGCAGCGTTTTTTTGGGGAAGGGTGAAGCTTTCTTT. The encoded protein is CASSVFLGKGEAFF.

This chain links TRBV6-1 with TRBJ2-7; no definite D call. Trimming stripped 2 bases from V and 1 base from J, with 9 bases between. Germline CDR1 reads MNHNS; CDR2 reads SASEGT. CDR3 length: 14 amino acids. The DNA for the CDR3 is TGTGCCAGCAGTGAATTTGGCAGTTCCTACGAGCAGTACTTC. Its protein is CASSEFGSSYEQYF.

The chain recombines TRBV29-1 with TRBJ1-1, with unresolved D. V dropped 0 bases and J dropped 10 bases, with 9 bases sitting between them. The CDR3 extends over 11 amino acids. Germline lookup yields CDR1 SQVTM and CDR2 ANQGSEA. CDR3 amino acids: CSVEDLARAFF. The DNA for the CDR3 is TGCAGCGTTGAAGACCTCGCAAGAGCTTTCTTT.

The chain is built from TRBV13 and TRBJ2-1; D is tentatively TRBD1 or TRBD2 (5 bases each). The CDR3 length is 11 residues. Trimming left V 3 bases short and J 16 bases short, with 13 bases between. CDR1 is PRHDT and CDR2 is FYEKMQ in the germline V gene (reference sequence). The CDR3 loop reads CASSLGTRGFF. DNA of the CDR3: TGTGCCAGCAGCTTGGGGACCCGAGGATTCTTC.